The rows below give T cell receptor beta chains drawn from one sample of a study of blood T cells in healthy people across ages. Via MiXCR, TCRdb re-called the 5' RACE reads, giving one row per CDR3 protein. The sample records some 900,000 distinct CDR3 sequences, 29% being singletons. Material: blood. These receptor sequences come from a woman aged 80 or over in good health. Each CDR3 is given with its conserved first and last residue. The D gene is left open where the match is weak. Some rows have no size entry. The others give once, few or many, or a class for an expanded clone.

j_call v_call clone_size d_call cdr3_nt cdr3_aa
TRBJ1-4 TRBV7-2 - TRBD1 TGTGCCAGCAGCTTAGACAGGGGGCGGCATGAAAAACGGTTTTTT CASSLDRGRHEKRFF
TRBJ1-2 TRBV5-1 many - TGCGCCAGCCTGGACAACTCTAACTATGGCTACACCTTC CASLDNSNYGYTF
TRBJ2-7 TRBV28 - TRBD2 TGTGCCAGCAGTTTAGGGTTAGAGCGGGGGAAGCAGTACTTC CASSLGLERGKQYF
TRBJ2-3 TRBV11-2 - TRBD1 TGTGCCAACAGCTTAGTAGCCAGGGGGACCGATACGCAGTATTTT CANSLVARGTDTQYF
TRBJ2-1 TRBV4-3 - TRBD2 TGCGCCAGCAGATCAAGGTCTAGCGGGAGCCCTGGGAATGAGCAGTTCTTC CASRSRSSGSPGNEQFF
TRBJ2-1 TRBV11-3 few TRBD2 TGTGCCAGCAGCCGAGCGGGGGCCTCATGGAATGAGCAGTTCTTC CASSRAGASWNEQFF
TRBJ2-3 TRBV6-2/TRBV6-3 many TRBD2 TGTGCCAGCAGGACTCCCCCGATAGCGGGGGTAGACACGCAGTATTTT CASRTPPIAGVDTQYF
TRBJ2-5 TRBV5-1 once - TGCGCCAGTACCGGAGAGACCCAGTACTTC CASTGETQYF
TRBJ2-1 TRBV20-1 - - TGCAGTGCTCCTACTTCCCGGGGGAGCCCCTACAATGAGCAGTTCTTC CSAPTSRGSPYNEQFF
TRBJ1-1 TRBV11-2 - - TGTGCCAGCAGCTTAAGTCCAGAAAACACTGAAGCTTTCTTT CASSLSPENTEAFF
TRBJ2-3 TRBV9 - TRBD2 TGTGCCAGCAGCGTAGCCGTCGGGGGGTCCACAGATACGCAGTATTTT CASSVAVGGSTDTQYF
TRBJ1-6 TRBV30 - - TGTGCCTGGGGGTCGGACTTTAGTCCACCCCTCCACTTT CAWGSDFSPPLHF
TRBJ2-7 TRBV6-6 many - TGTGCCAGCAGTTACGGTGGGCAGGTGTTCTCCTACGAGCAGTACTTC CASSYGGQVFSYEQYF
TRBJ1-5 TRBV20-1 many - TGCAGTGCTAAAAGACAGGAGTTGCTTAGCAATCAGCCCCAGCATTTT CSAKRQELLSNQPQHF
TRBJ2-3 TRBV30 - TRBD1 TGTGCCTGGAGTGGATACCGGGACAGGGGGCTAGATACGCAGTATTTT CAWSGYRDRGLDTQYF
TRBJ1-1 TRBV15 few - TGTGCCACCAGCCACGGACTTAGCGGCCTGAACACTGAAGCTTTCTTT CATSHGLSGLNTEAFF
TRBJ2-4 TRBV9 many - TGTGCCAGCAGCGCTGGAGGGGCCAAAAACATTCAGTACTTC CASSAGGAKNIQYF
TRBJ2-1 TRBV28 many TRBD1 TGTGCCAGCAGAGGGACAGCCGGCTTCTACAATGAGCAGTTCTTC CASRGTAGFYNEQFF
TRBJ2-4 TRBV25-1 many TRBD1 TGTGCCAGCAGTGAATCCCTCACAGGACAGGAGAAAAACATTCAGTACTTC CASSESLTGQEKNIQYF
TRBJ2-3 TRBV29-1 - - TGCAGCGTTGCGGATGCAGATACGCAGTATTTT CSVADADTQYF
TRBJ2-7 TRBV6-2/TRBV6-3 many - TGTGCCAGCAGTTACCCTTTAGGACGGCAGGGGATCTACGAGCAGTACTTC CASSYPLGRQGIYEQYF
TRBJ2-3 TRBV19 - - TGTGCCAGTAGGGACAGAAGCACAGATACGCAGTATTTT CASRDRSTDTQYF
TRBJ2-7 TRBV20-1 - TRBD2 TGCAGTGCTAGCCGGGCTAGCGGGGGCGGTGAGCAGTACTTC CSASRASGGGEQYF
TRBJ2-1 TRBV7-9 many TRBD1 TGTGCCAGCAGCCAAAACAGGGGGAGTTACAATGAGCAGTTCTTC CASSQNRGSYNEQFF
TRBJ2-6 TRBV20-1 - - TGCAGTGCTAGAGGCCCATGGCGGAACTCTGGGGCCAACGTCCTGACTTTC CSARGPWRNSGANVLTF
TRBJ2-7 TRBV5-1 many - TGCGCCAGCAGCTTGGCCTTGATTGGCCCAGCCTACGAGCAGTACTTC CASSLALIGPAYEQYF
TRBJ2-3 TRBV5-1 few - TGCGCCAGCAGCCACGGGGGGCCCGGCACAGATACGCAGTATTTT CASSHGGPGTDTQYF
TRBJ2-7 TRBV6-5 many TRBD1 TGTGCCACCTTCCACTCCGGGACAGGGTATTACGAGCAGTACTTC CATFHSGTGYYEQYF
TRBJ2-3 TRBV6-5 many - TGTGCCACGTGTCGGGGGCTGCCTACAGATACGCAGTATTTT CATCRGLPTDTQYF
TRBJ1-4 TRBV5-1 many - TGCGCCAGCAGCCCCCCCACAGGGACCACTAATGAAAAACTGTTTTTT CASSPPTGTTNEKLFF
TRBJ1-2 TRBV12-3/TRBV12-4 many - TGTGCCAGCAGTTTAGGACAGAGTGGCGGCTACACCTTC CASSLGQSGGYTF
TRBJ2-1 TRBV4-1 - - TGCGCCAGCAGCCCAGGGCACTATTACAATGAGCAGTTCTTC CASSPGHYYNEQFF
TRBJ2-7 TRBV30 few - TGTGCCTGGAGTCCGCAGGGGATCGAGCAGTACTTC CAWSPQGIEQYF
TRBJ2-2 TRBV4-1 once - TGCGCCAGCAGTGGAGACTCCATATTCGCGAACACCGGGGAGCTGTTTTTT CASSGDSIFANTGELFF
TRBJ2-5 TRBV19 - TRBD2 TGTGCCAGTACCCCGGGAGGGGGGCTCCAAGAGACCCAGTACTTC CASTPGGGLQETQYF
TRBJ2-5 TRBV7-2 many - TGTGCCAGCAGCTTCCAGTCGGAGACCCAGTACTTC CASSFQSETQYF
TRBJ2-5 TRBV11-2 - TRBD1 TGTGCCAGCAGCCCCCGACAGGGCCCTACAGAGGAGCAGTACTTC CASSPRQGPTEEQYF
TRBJ2-5 TRBV3-1 - TRBD2 TGTGCCAGCAGCCAATGGGTACTAGCGGGAGCCGAGACCCAGTACTTC CASSQWVLAGAETQYF
TRBJ1-4 TRBV3-1 - TRBD1 TGTGCCAGCAGTTCTAGGGACAGGGGTTTGGCTAATGAAAAACTGTTTTTT CASSSRDRGLANEKLFF
TRBJ2-2 TRBV4-2 few - TGTGCCAGCAGCCAAGAGAAGACAGTCGCCGGGGAGCTGTTTTTT CASSQEKTVAGELFF
TRBJ2-6 TRBV13 many TRBD1 TGTGCCAGCAGCCGACGGACAGGGGGCACCGGGGCCAACGTCCTGACTTTC CASSRRTGGTGANVLTF
TRBJ1-4 TRBV11-2 many - TGTGCCAGCGTCTCCCCCCTTGATAATGAAAAACTGTTTTTT CASVSPLDNEKLFF
TRBJ2-7 TRBV29-1 many - TGCAGCGTGGGGGGAAGATTTCCCTACGAGCAGTACTTC CSVGGRFPYEQYF
TRBJ2-1 TRBV7-9 - - TGTGCCAGCAGCTTGAGACCCTACACACCTAAATACAATGAGCAGTTCTTC CASSLRPYTPKYNEQFF
TRBJ2-1 TRBV24-1 - TRBD2 TGTGCCACCAGTGATCTGAGGACTAGCGGGGTTTCTGTCAATGAGCAGTTCTTC CATSDLRTSGVSVNEQFF
TRBJ2-1 TRBV18 many - TGTGCCAGCTCACCTAATACGGGGAAGCACAATGAGCAGTTCTTC CASSPNTGKHNEQFF
TRBJ2-1 TRBV24-1 - - TGTGCCACCGAACTGGGGAGCTCCTACAATGAGCAGTTCTTC CATELGSSYNEQFF
TRBJ2-5 TRBV7-9 - - TGTGCCAACGCCCGGGGACCCCAAGAGACTCAGTACTTC CANARGPQETQYF
TRBJ2-3 TRBV27 many TRBD2 TGTGCCAGCAGTCCCCAATCAGCGGGACTACTCACAGATACGCAGTATTTT CASSPQSAGLLTDTQYF
TRBJ1-2 TRBV9 many - TGTGCCAGCAGCGTAGACAGATATGGCTACACCTTC CASSVDRYGYTF
TRBJ1-2 TRBV4-2 many - TGTGCCAGCAGCCAAGATTCGGGGGGCTATGGCTACACCTTC CASSQDSGGYGYTF
TRBJ2-5 TRBV2 - TRBD2 TGTGCCAGCCGACGAAAAGGGACTAGCTGGGAGACCCAGTACTTC CASRRKGTSWETQYF
TRBJ1-5 TRBV20-1 - - TGCAGTGCTAGAGATGGTGGGGTGGGAGTGAGCAATCAGCCCCAGCATTTT CSARDGGVGVSNQPQHF